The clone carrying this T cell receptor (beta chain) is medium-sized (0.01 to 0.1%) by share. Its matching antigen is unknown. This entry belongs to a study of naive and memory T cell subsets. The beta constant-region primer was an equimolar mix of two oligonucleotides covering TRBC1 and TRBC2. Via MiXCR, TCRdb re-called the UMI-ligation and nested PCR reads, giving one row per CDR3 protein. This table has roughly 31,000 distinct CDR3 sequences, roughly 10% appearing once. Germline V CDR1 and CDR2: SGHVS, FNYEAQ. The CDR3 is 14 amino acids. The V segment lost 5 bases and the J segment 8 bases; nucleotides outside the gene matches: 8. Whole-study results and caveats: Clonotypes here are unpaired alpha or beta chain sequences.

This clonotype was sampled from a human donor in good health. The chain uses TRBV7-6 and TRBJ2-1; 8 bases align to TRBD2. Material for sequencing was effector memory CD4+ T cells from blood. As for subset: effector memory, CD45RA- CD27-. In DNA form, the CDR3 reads TGTGCCAGCAGCCGCCGGACTAGCAACTATGAGCAGTTCTTC. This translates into CASSRRTSNYEQFF.